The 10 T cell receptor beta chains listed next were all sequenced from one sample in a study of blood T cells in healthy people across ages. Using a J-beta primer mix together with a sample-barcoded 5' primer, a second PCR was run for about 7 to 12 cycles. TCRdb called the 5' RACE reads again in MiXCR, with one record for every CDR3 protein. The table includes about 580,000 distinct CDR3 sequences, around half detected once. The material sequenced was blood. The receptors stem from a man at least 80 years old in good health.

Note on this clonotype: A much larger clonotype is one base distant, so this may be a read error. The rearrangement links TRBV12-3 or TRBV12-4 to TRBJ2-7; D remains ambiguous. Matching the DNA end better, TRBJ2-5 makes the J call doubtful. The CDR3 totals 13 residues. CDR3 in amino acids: CAGSLGTRETQYF. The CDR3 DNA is TGTGCCGGCAGTTTGGGTACGAGAGAGACCCAGTACTTC.

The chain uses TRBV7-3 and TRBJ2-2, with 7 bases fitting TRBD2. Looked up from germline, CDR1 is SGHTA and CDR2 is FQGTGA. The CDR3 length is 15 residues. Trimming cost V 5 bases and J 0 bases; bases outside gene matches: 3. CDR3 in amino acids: CASSPRGANTGELFF. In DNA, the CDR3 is TGTGCCAGCAGCCCCCGGGGGGCGAACACCGGGGAGCTGTTTTTT.

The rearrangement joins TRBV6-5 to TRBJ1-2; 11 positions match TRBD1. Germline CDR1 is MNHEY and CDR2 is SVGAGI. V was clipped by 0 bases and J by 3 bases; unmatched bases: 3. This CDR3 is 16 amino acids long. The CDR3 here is CASSYSGTGGYYGYTF. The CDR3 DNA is TGTGCCAGCAGTTACTCAGGGACAGGGGGTTACTATGGCTACACCTTC.

CDR3 bases: TGCAGCGTTCAAGTCCAAGAGACCCAGTACTTC. Its translation: CSVQVQETQYF. The rearrangement joins TRBV29-1 to TRBJ2-5; D remains ambiguous. Germline values: CDR1 SQVTM, CDR2 ANQGSEA. V was pared by 5 bases and J by 1 base, with 5 bases between. The CDR3 spans 11 residues.

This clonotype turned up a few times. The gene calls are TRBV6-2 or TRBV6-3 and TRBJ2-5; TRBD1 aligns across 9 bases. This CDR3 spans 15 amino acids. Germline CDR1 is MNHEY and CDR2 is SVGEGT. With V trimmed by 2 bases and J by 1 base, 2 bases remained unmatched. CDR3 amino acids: CASSYRTGAQETQYF. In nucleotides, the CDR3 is TGTGCCAGCAGTTACCGGACAGGGGCCCAAGAGACCCAGTACTTC.

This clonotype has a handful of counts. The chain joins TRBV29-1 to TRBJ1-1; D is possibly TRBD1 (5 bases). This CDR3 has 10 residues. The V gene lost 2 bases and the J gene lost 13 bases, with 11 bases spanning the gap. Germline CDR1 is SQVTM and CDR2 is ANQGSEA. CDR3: CSVELFQGFF. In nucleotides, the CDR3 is TGCAGCGTTGAATTATTCCAGGGTTTCTTT.

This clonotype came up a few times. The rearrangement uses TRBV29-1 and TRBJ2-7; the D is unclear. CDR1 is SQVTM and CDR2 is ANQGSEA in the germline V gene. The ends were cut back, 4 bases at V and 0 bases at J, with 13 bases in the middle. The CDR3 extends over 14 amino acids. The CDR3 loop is CSVGSVGDSYEQYF. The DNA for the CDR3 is TGCAGCGTTGGGTCGGTAGGAGACTCCTACGAGCAGTACTTC.

CDR3 nucleotide sequence: TGTGCCATCAGTGATGGAACTAGGGGGGATACGCAGTATTTT. Protein product: CAISDGTRGDTQYF. The chain carries TRBV10-3 and TRBJ2-3; a possible D gene is TRBD1 (6 bases). CDR3 length equals 14 residues. Germline assignment: CDR1 ENHRY and CDR2 SYGVKD. The V gene lost 3 bases and the J gene lost 6 bases, with 13 bases spanning the gap.

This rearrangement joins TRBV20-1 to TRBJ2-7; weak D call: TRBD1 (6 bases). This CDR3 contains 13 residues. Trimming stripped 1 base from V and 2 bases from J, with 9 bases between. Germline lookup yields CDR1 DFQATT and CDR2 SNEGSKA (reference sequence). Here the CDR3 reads CSARGDTAYEQYF. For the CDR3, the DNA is TGCAGTGCTAGAGGGGACACCGCCTACGAGCAGTACTTC.

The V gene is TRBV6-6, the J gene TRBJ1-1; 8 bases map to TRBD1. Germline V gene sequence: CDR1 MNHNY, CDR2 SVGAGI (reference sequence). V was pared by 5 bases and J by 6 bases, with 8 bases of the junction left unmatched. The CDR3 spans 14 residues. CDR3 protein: CASSTTGARSEAFF. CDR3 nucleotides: TGTGCCAGCAGTACGACAGGGGCGCGCTCTGAAGCTTTCTTT.